This T cell receptor (beta chain) is drawn from a study of CD8+ T cells in alopecia areata (dated by TCRdb to 2017 to 2018). For the wider study: The treated patients, all with moderate-to-severe alopecia areata, were enrolled in an open-label pilot trial of oral tofacitinib given at 5 to 10 mg twice daily. In treated patients, disease severity was measured using the SALT score, which gives the percentage of scalp surface area affected. TCRbeta CDR3 regions were amplified by immunoSEQ multiplex PCR using 35 Vbeta forward and 13 Jbeta reverse primers. Scalp clonality was compared across normal scalp (n=4), patchy alopecia areata scalp (n=8), and alopecia totalis/universalis scalp (n=8). Biopsies were taken from tofacitinib-treated patients at baseline and again at 4 and 24 weeks into treatment, and several of those patients also had a later scalp biopsy. High-throughput TCRbeta sequencing was used to examine T cell clonal expansion in alopecia areata in both the C3H/HeJ mouse model and human patients. In humans, TCRbeta sequencing was performed on scalp tissue and on sorted CD4+ and CD8+ peripheral blood T cells from healthy controls and from patients with patchy or totalis/universalis alopecia areata. RNA came from the PAXgene miRNA kit for fixed scalp, the miRNeasy kit for PBMCs, and the RNeasy kit for mouse skin. Patients received tofacitinib for 6 to 18 months and were then followed off drug for 6 months to check for delayed response and recurrence.

The count of this clone is one. Its antigen is not yet known. Within one base of it there is no much larger clone, and no base qualities were kept. The sample carries other DNA sequences with the same CDR3. Libraries were built with the immunoSEQ multiplex PCR assay. To provide template for TCR sequencing, every sample had RNA extracted and reverse transcribed into cDNA. SuperScript III was used to make first-strand cDNA, primed with a 2:1 mix of oligo-dT and random hexamers. A synthetic immune receptor repertoire was used to gauge amplification bias, and whatever bias remained was removed computationally. On the authors' methods: Raw reads were preprocessed for error removal, and CDR3 was defined according to IMGT conventions as running from the conserved cysteine to phenylalanine. To get clonality, Shannon entropy was normalized by log2 of the number of productive unique TCRs and the result was subtracted from 1. Whether each scalp clone was CD4 or CD8 was inferred by checking scalp TCRbeta sequences against the CD4 and CD8 repertoires from sorted blood. TCRdb mirrors the immuneACCESS table, restricted to in-frame sequences. Some clones are absent from its copies; in checked studies, under half trace to an unresolved V gene, and the reason for the others is unknown. D and trimming come from the DNA, and the V and J calls and clone size come from that table. The sample table shows about 160,000 clones, and about 71% are seen once. The ten largest clones capture 0.91% of the sample.

Overall results and qualifications from the work: The treated cohort was small, with a single nonresponder, so links between baseline CD8+ expansion and response need larger studies. Scalp clonality and the number of expanded CD8+ clones among the top 100 scalp clones were significantly decreased by tofacitinib. Lesional scalp, especially in alopecia totalis/universalis, showed higher clonality and more expanded CD8+ clones than normal scalp, suggesting antigenic drive. Shared TCR sequences between patients were less evident than in mice, which may be partly attributable to HLA diversity in the patient population. During tofacitinib treatment, many expanded lesional clones stuck around in both scalp and blood, and this persistence may partly explain why relapse happens after treatment is stopped. Unlike mouse skin, where gammadelta T cells dominate, normal human skin contains resident alphabeta T cells that get sequenced too, which complicates analysis of the scalp TCR repertoire.

The time point label, as the study defines it: roughly 27 days on oral tofacitinib. The sample's treatment or condition label, decoded: oral pan-JAK inhibitor, 5-10 mg twice daily. Lesional scalp punch biopsies and peripheral blood were collected from alopecia areata patients. PBMCs were isolated by density centrifugation and stained for CD3, CD4 and CD8, and CD4+ and CD8+ T cells were sorted on a FACSAria. This receptor was taken from a human donor with alopecia areata. The specimen was CD4+ T cells sorted from blood, collected at week 4, from a patient treated with tofacitinib.

The CDR3 protein sequence reads: CASSLAGGPDTQYF. The nucleotide sequence is TGTGCCAGCAGCCTAGCGGGGGGGCCAGATACGCAGTATTTT. The sequence joins TRBV5-4 to TRBJ2-3, with 12 junctional bases fitting TRBD2. According to the germline V gene (reference sequence), CDR1 reads SGHNT and CDR2 reads YYREEE. V and J are trimmed by 4 bases and 4 bases, and the gene matches miss 1 base of the junction. Including the terminal cysteine and phenylalanine, the CDR3 comprises 14 residues. The only DNA kept is the CDR3, 42 bases in frame from the first base.